This T cell receptor beta chain came from a study of blood T cell repertoires in COVID-19. At the level of the study: From the United States, Italy and Spain came samples of acute and convalescent COVID-19.

How the authors handled the data: Scientists estimated how many nucleated cells there were by amplifying reference gene primers. Clones were read by immunoSEQ multiplex PCR, and TCRdb kept only the in-frame ones, dropping some. That table gives V, J and clone size, and the DNA gave D and trimming. The table lists 150,000 to 200,000 clones, just under 85% of them singletons. This CDR3 has 16 amino acids. Unmatched junction bases numbered 14, after V lost 5 bases and J lost 7 bases. Germline CDR1 SGHTA, CDR2 FQGTGA. This chain links TRBV7-3 with TRBJ2-1; 7 positions match TRBD2. Sequencing input: peripheral blood. The receptor comes from a woman aged 80 or older with COVID-19, enrolled during active disease. CDR3 loop: CASSPSLAERGNEQFF. The CDR3 region has the DNA TGTGCCAGCAGCCCGAGTCTAGCGGAGAGAGGTAATGAGCAGTTCTTC.